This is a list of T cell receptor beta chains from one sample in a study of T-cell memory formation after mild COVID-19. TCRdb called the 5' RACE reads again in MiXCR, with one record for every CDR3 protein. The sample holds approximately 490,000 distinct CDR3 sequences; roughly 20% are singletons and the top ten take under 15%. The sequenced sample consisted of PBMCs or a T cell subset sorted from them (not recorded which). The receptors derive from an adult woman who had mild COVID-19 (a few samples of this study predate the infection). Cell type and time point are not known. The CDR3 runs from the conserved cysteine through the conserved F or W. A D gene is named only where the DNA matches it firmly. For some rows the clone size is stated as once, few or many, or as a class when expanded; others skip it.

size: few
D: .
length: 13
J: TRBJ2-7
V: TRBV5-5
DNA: TGTGCCAGCAGCTTGAGCCCAGCCTACGAGCAGTACTTC
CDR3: CASSLSPAYEQYF

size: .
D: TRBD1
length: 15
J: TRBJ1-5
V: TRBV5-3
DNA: TGTGCCAGAAGCTCAAGGGGACAGGATGATCAGCCCCAGCATTTT
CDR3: CARSSRGQDDQPQHF

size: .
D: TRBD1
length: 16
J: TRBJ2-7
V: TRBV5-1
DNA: TGCGCCAGCAGCTCCGGGACAGACTGGCTTGCCTACGAGCAGTACTTC
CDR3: CASSSGTDWLAYEQYF

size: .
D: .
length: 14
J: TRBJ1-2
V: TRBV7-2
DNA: TGTGCCAGCAGCTTCCCCATACAGAGCTATGGCTACACCTTC
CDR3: CASSFPIQSYGYTF

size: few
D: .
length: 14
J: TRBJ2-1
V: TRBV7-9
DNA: TGTGCCAGCAGCTTGACAGGGGAGCGGGAGATCAAGTTCTTC
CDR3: CASSLTGEREIKFF

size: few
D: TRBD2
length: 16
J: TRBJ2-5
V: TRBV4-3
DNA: TGCGCCAGCAGCCAAGGAGGACTAGCGGGAATCGAGACCCAGTACTTC
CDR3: CASSQGGLAGIETQYF

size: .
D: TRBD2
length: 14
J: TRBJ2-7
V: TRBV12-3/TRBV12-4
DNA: TGTGCCAGCACCCCCACTAGCGGCCCCTACGAGCAGTACTTC
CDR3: CASTPTSGPYEQYF

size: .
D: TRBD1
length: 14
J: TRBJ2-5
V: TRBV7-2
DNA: TGTGCCAGCAGCCCCCGGGACAGAGGAGAGACCCAGTACTTC
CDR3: CASSPRDRGETQYF

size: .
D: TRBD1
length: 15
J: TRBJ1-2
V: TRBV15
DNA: TGTGCCACCAGCGCCCTGACAGGGGGCCCGAATGGCTACACCTTC
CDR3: CATSALTGGPNGYTF

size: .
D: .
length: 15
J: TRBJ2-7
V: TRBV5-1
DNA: TGCGCCAGCAGCTTGAGATTTGAGAGCTCCTACGAGCAGTACTTC
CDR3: CASSLRFESSYEQYF

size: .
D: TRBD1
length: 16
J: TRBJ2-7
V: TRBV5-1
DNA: TGCGCCAGCAGCTTGGCCGTCGGGACAGGGGGGTACGAGCAGTACTTC
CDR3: CASSLAVGTGGYEQYF

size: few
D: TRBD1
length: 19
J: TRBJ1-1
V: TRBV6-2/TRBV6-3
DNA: TGTGCCAGCAGTCACCACCGCTTACGATACTTGACAGGGATCGCTGAAGCTTTCTTT
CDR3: CASSHHRLRYLTGIAEAFF

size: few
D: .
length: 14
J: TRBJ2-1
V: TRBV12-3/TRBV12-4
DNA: TGTGCCAGCAGTTTAGCCCAGAAGACCAATGAGCAGTTCTTC
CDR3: CASSLAQKTNEQFF

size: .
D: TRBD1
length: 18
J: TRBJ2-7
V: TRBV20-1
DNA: TGCAGTGCTAGTCGTTTATATAGGGGACAGGGGGTCCTTTTGGAGCAGTACTTC
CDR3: CSASRLYRGQGVLLEQYF

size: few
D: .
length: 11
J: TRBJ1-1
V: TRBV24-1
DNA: TGTGCCACCAGTGAGAACACTGAAGCTTTCTTT
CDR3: CATSENTEAFF

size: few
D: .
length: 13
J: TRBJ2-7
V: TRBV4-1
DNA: TGCGCCAGCAGCCCCACCAACTCCTACGAGCAGTACTTC
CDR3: CASSPTNSYEQYF

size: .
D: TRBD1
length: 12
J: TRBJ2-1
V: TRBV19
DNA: TGTGCCAGTAGTATAGGGGGGACAGGGCAGTTCTTC
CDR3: CASSIGGTGQFF

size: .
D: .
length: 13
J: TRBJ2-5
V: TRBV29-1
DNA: TGCAGCGTGAGGGGAACTAGGAGAGAGACCCAGTACTTC
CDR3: CSVRGTRRETQYF

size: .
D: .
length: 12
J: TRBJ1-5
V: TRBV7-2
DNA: TGTGCCAGCAGCTTACCTGGGCTACCCCAGCATTTT
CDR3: CASSLPGLPQHF

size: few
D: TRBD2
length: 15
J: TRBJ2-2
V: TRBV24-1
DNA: TGTGCCACCAGTGTCAGCGGGAGGGCCAGCGGGGAGCTGTTTTTT
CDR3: CATSVSGRASGELFF

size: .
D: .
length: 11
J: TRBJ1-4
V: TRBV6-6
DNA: TGTGCCAGCAGTTACGGAGAAAAACTGTTTTTT
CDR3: CASSYGEKLFF

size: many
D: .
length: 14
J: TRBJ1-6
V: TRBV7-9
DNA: TGTGCCAGCAGCTTAGCGCTATTCAATTCACCCCTCCACTTT
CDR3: CASSLALFNSPLHF

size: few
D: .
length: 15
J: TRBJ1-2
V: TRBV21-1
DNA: TGTGCCAGCAGCGACCAAATCCGTATTAACTATGGCTACACCTTC
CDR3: CASSDQIRINYGYTF

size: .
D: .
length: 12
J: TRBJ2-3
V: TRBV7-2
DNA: TGTGCCAGCGCCGAACGCACAGATACGCAGTATTTT
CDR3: CASAERTDTQYF

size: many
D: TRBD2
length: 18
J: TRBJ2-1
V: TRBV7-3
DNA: TGTGCCAGCAGCTTAAGGCCCGGTCGGCGGGGGGGTATTCATGAGCAGTTCTTC
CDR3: CASSLRPGRRGGIHEQFF

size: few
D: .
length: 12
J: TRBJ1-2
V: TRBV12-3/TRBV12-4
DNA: TGTGCCAGCAGTTCTGGACGGTCCTCTTGCACCTTC
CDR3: CASSSGRSSCTF

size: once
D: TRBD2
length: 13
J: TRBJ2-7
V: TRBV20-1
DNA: TGCAGTGCCACGGGGGGGCCGCTCTACGAGCAGTACTTC
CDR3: CSATGGPLYEQYF

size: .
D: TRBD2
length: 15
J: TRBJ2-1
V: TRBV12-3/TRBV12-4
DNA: TGTGCCAGCAGTTGGGTCCTAGCGGGGGACAATGAGCAGTTCTTC
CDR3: CASSWVLAGDNEQFF

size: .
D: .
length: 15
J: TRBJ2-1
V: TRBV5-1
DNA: TGCGCCAGCAGCTCGGGACAAAATTCCTACAATGAGCAGTTCTTC
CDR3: CASSSGQNSYNEQFF

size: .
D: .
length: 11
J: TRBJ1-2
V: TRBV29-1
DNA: TGCAGCGTGTCGATTGAGTTGGGCTACACCTTC
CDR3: CSVSIELGYTF

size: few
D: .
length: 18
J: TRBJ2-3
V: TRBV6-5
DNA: TGTGCCAGCAGTAAACAATCAAGGGGAGGAATGGACTCAGATACGCAGTATTTT
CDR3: CASSKQSRGGMDSDTQYF

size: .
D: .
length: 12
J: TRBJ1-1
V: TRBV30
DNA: TGTGCCTGGAGTGTGACAAGGACTGAAGCTTTCTTT
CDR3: CAWSVTRTEAFF

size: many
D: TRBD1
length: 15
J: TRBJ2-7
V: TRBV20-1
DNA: TGCAGTGCTAGAGCCGTAGGGACAGGAGACTACGAGCAGTACTTC
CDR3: CSARAVGTGDYEQYF

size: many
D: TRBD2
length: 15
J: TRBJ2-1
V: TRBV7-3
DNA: TGTGCCAGCAGCGCGTCTAGCGGGAGTTGGGATGAGCAGTTCTTC
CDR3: CASSASSGSWDEQFF

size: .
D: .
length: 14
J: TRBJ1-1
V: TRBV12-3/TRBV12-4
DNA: TGTGCCAGCAGTTTACAGGGGCCGTCTGCTGAAGCTTTCTTT
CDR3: CASSLQGPSAEAFF

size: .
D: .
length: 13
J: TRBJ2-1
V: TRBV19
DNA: TGTGCCAGTAGTACCCTCAGCCAGAATGAGCAGTTCTTC
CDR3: CASSTLSQNEQFF

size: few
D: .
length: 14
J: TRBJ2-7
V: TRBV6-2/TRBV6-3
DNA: TGTGCCACCCTCCTCGGGACTCCCCCTTACGAGCAGTACTTC
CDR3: CATLLGTPPYEQYF

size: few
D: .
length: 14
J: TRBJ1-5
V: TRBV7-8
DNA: TGTGCCAGCAGCTTACCGGACAGCAATCAGCCCCAGCATTTT
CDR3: CASSLPDSNQPQHF

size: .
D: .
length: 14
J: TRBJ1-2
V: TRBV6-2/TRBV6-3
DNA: TGTGCCAGCTGTCTGGACGGACCTAACTATGGCTACACCTTC
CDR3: CASCLDGPNYGYTF

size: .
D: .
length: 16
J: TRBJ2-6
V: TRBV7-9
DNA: TGTGCCAGCAGCGCGGCACCCGGAGCGGTCAACTTCGTCCTGACTTTC
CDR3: CASSAAPGAVNFVLTF

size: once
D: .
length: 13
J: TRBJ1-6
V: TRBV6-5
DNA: TGTGCCAGCAGTGGGGGCTGGAATTCACCCCTCCACTTT
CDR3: CASSGGWNSPLHF

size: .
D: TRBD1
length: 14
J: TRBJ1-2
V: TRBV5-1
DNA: TGCGCCAGCAGCTACCCTACAGGGGGCTCGGGCTACACCTTC
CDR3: CASSYPTGGSGYTF

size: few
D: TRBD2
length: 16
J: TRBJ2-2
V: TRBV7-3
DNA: TGTGCCAGCAGCCCTGGGGGACTAGCGGCGACCGGGGAGCTGTTTTTT
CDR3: CASSPGGLAATGELFF

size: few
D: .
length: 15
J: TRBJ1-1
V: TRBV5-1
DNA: TGCGCCAGCAGCTTACTCGGGGACCGCTCATCTGAAGCTTTCTTT
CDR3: CASSLLGDRSSEAFF

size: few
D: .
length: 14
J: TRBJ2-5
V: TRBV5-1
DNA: TGCGCCAGCGGGGTTGGGGGAAGGAGAGAGACCCAGTACTTC
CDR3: CASGVGGRRETQYF

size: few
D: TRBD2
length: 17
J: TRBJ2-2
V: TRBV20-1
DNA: TGCAGTGCTAGAGATATGGGCGGGAGGGAGAGCACCGGGGAGCTGTTTTTT
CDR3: CSARDMGGRESTGELFF

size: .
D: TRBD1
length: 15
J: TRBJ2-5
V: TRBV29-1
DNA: TGCAGCGTTGGCTTGGGGACAGGGGGCTTAGAGACCCAGTACTTC
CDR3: CSVGLGTGGLETQYF

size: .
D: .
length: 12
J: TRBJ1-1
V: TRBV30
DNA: TGTGCCTGGAGTGTACTATTAGGTGAAGCTTTCTTT
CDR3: CAWSVLLGEAFF

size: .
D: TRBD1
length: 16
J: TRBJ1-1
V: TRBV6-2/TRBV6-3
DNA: TGTGCCAGCAGTTACTCGTTGACAGGGATGAACACTGAAGCTTTCTTT
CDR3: CASSYSLTGMNTEAFF

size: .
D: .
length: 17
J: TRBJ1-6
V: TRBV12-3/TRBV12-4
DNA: TGTGCCAGCAGTGGTGGGGCGGGGGCCGGCTATAATTCACCCCTCCACTTT
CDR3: CASSGGAGAGYNSPLHF

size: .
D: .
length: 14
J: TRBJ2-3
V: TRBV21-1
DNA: TGTGCCAGCAGCAAAGGACTAGCTGCAGATACGCAGTATTTT
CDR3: CASSKGLAADTQYF

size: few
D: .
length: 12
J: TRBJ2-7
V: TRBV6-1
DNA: TGTGCCAGCAGTGACTCGCTTTACGAGCAGTACTTC
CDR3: CASSDSLYEQYF

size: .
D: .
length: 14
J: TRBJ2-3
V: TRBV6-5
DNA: TGTGCCAGCAGTCCAGGGGATTCGGCAGATACGCAGTATTTT
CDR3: CASSPGDSADTQYF

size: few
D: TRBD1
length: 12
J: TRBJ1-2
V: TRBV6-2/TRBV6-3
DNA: TGTGCCAGCAGTCCCCCCGGGACAGGGGTAACCTTC
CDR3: CASSPPGTGVTF